This entry lists 10 T cell receptor beta chains sequenced from one sample in a study of beta chain features in type 1 diabetes. Whole-study findings and limits: Patients with Type 1 diabetes showed moderately but significantly shorter TCRB CDR3s in all four CD4+ subsets.

These receptors' antigens are unknown. Expressed TCRB transcripts were sequenced after all isolated RNA was converted to cDNA. Profiled with immunoSEQ multiplex PCR; TCRdb holds only in-frame clones, not every one. The repertoire holds about 650,000 clones, with 9.5% to 15% as singletons. Sequenced input: naive CD4+ T cells from blood. The source of these receptors is a man younger than 45 with type 1 diabetes.

This clone was recorded a few times. The rearrangement uses TRBV18 and TRBJ2-1; D may correspond to TRBD1 or TRBD2 (5 bases each). Germline CDR1 reads KGHSH; CDR2 reads LQKENI. V was trimmed by 3 bases and J by 8 bases, leaving 14 bases between them. This CDR3 is 14 amino acids long. The DNA of the CDR3 is TGTGCCAGCTCACCTGGGACGGGATTGGATGAGCAGTTCTTC. Its protein is CASSPGTGLDEQFF. Full variable domain (outside the CDR3, taken from reference TRBV18 and TRBJ2-1): NAGVMQNPRHLVRRRGQEARLRCSPMKGHSHVYWYRQLPEEGLKFMVYLQKENIIDESGMPKERFSAEFPKEGPSILRIQQVVRGDSAAYFCASSPGTGLDEQFFGPGTRLTVL.

The rearrangement uses TRBV4-2 and TRBJ1-4; D is undetermined. The germline V and J ends were trimmed by 0 bases and 0 bases, with 8 bases remaining between them. The CDR3 is 16 residues long. Germline V gene data show CDR1 as LGHNA and CDR2 as YNFKEQ. The CDR3 nucleotides read TGTGCCAGCAGCCAAGAACCCGGACCAACTAATGAAAAACTGTTTTTT. Translation gives CASSQEPGPTNEKLFF.

This clone was observed a handful of times. The J gene is TRBJ2-5, the V gene TRBV28, with 11 positions matching TRBD2. This CDR3 is 15 amino acids long. In germline, CDR1 is MDHEN, CDR2 SYDVKM. J gave up 1 base and V 6 bases, and 4 bases lay outside the gene matches. CDR3: CASSLTSGAQETQYF. For the CDR3, the DNA is TGTGCCAGCAGCTTGACTAGCGGGGCCCAAGAGACCCAGTACTTC.

The table lists this clone with a few counts. For the CDR3, the DNA is TGTGCCAGCAGCAGACAGGGGCCTGGGAGGCAGCCCCAGCATTTT. It is translated as CASSRQGPGRQPQHF. The chain links TRBV27 to TRBJ1-5, with 8 bases lining up with TRBD1. Germline CDR1 MNHEY, CDR2 SMNVEV (reference sequence). The CDR3 has 15 residues. Losses at the gene ends were 6 bases for V and 7 bases for J; bases not matched to a gene: 11.

The DNA for the CDR3 is TGTGCCAGCAGCCCCCTCCAAGTAGTAACCTCACCCCTCCACTTT. Translating it yields CASSPLQVVTSPLHF. The rearrangement links TRBV7-2 to TRBJ1-6; D call uncertain. Trimming took off 5 bases at V and 10 bases at J, with 18 bases between the two ends. The CDR3 runs 15 residues. Germline CDR1 reads SGHTA; CDR2 reads FQGNSA.

V usage is TRBV14 and J usage is TRBJ2-7; D call uncertain. Germline V lookup: CDR1 SGHDN, CDR2 FVKESK. The CDR3 contains 12 residues. The ends were cut back, 3 bases at V and 12 bases at J, with 15 bases in the middle. CDR3 sequence: CASSHLTDIMYF. The DNA for the CDR3 is TGTGCCAGCAGCCACCTGACCGATATAATGTACTTC.

This clone was detected only a few times. The gene calls are TRBV4-2 and TRBJ2-1; perhaps TRBD1 as D (5 bases). V lost 0 bases to trimming and J lost 4 bases, with 10 bases between them. Germline V gene data show CDR1 as LGHNA and CDR2 as YNFKEQ. The CDR3 covers 15 residues. The CDR3: CASSQDNAGYNEQFF. CDR3 nucleotides: TGTGCCAGCAGCCAAGATAATGCAGGGTACAATGAGCAGTTCTTC.

J is TRBJ2-3 and V is TRBV9; TRBD1 agrees at 7 bases. The V and J ends lost 0 bases and 6 bases, in that order; junction bases with no gene match: 7. The CDR3 has 15 amino acids. CDR1 is SGDLS, CDR2 YYNGEE, per germline. CDR3 sequence: CASSVDLLGGDTQYF. CDR3 bases: TGTGCCAGCAGCGTAGACCTCCTAGGGGGCGATACGCAGTATTTT.

V is TRBV7-2 and J is TRBJ2-2; no clear D. V was pared by 5 bases and J by 9 bases, with 19 bases between. The germline gives CDR1 SGHTA, CDR2 FQGNSA. The CDR3 is 15 amino acids. The CDR3 bases are TGTGCCAGCAGCCAACCCCCTGTTACCGGCCGGGAGCTGTTTTTT. It codes for CASSQPPVTGRELFF.

The J gene is TRBJ2-2, the V gene TRBV7-3; unclear D gene. The CDR3 is 18 amino acids. CDR1 is SGHTA, CDR2 FQGTGA, per germline. V lost 2 bases and J lost 2, with 18 bases in between. CDR3 in amino acids: CASSLRQERLYNTGELFF. CDR3 bases: TGTGCCAGCAGCTTACGGCAGGAGAGGCTGTATAACACCGGGGAGCTGTTTTTT.